These 26 T cell receptor beta chains were all obtained from the same sample, sequenced in a study of regulatory T cells in long-lasting Graves disease. Documented time point: newly diagnosed GD, antithyroid drugs for less than 3 months. Generation of the TCR library employed RNA extracted from PBMCs. CDR3-region Arm-PCR and iRepertoire HTBI primers produced the TCR beta libraries. MiXCR, run by TCRdb on the multiplex PCR reads, gives a single entry per CDR3 protein. The table includes over 400,000 distinct CDR3 sequences, 14% detected once. These data were also reused for a study on T cells in Graves' hyperthyroidism and ophthalmopathy.

The sequences come from peripheral blood mononuclear cells (PBMCs), collected at new diagnosis, from a patient treated with antithyroid drugs. The receptors were sampled from a woman in her forties or fifties with Graves disease.

This clonotype was picked up many times. The V gene is TRBV12-3 or TRBV12-4, the J gene TRBJ1-5; a weak D match, TRBD1 (5 bases). This CDR3 is built from 15 residues. Trimming took off 5 bases at V and 4 bases at J, with 15 bases between the two ends. This chain's CDR3 is CASSAQNDRNQPQHF. The CDR3 bases are TGTGCCAGCAGTGCCCAGAATGACAGAAATCAGCCCCAGCATTTT.

This clonotype was observed at least ten times. This chain uses TRBV3-1 with TRBJ1-1; no firm D call. CDR3 length: 14 residues. Germline assignment: CDR1 LGHDT and CDR2 YNNKEL (reference sequence). The germline V and J ends were trimmed by 0 bases and 1 base, with 6 bases remaining between them. This chain's CDR3 is CASSQDWQNTEAFF. The DNA for the CDR3 is TGTGCCAGCAGCCAAGATTGGCAGAACACTGAAGCTTTCTTT.

This clonotype has just a few counts. The genes are TRBV4-1 and TRBJ2-1; D not certain. V lost 1 base to trimming and J lost 8 bases, with 9 bases between them. Germline CDR1 MGHRA, CDR2 YSYEKL. CDR3 size: 13 residues. This CDR3 reads CASSQVLEDEQFF. The CDR3 DNA follows: TGCGCCAGCAGCCAAGTTTTAGAAGATGAGCAGTTCTTC.

As for this clonotype: The final CDR3 position lacks the conserved phenylalanine or tryptophan, pointing to a likely read error. The CDR3 DNA sequence: TGCGCCAGCAGCCCACCGGGACAGGGTTACGAGCAGTACCTC. Amino acid sequence: CASSPPGQGYEQYL. This sequence joins TRBV5-1 and TRBJ2-7, with 9 bases that match TRBD1. Germline CDR1 and CDR2: SGHRS and YFSETQ. The ends lost 4 bases at V and 4 bases at J; junction bases unmatched: 6. The CDR3 loop spans 14 amino acids.

This clonotype showed up many times. The J gene is TRBJ2-3, the V gene TRBV28; 7 bases fit TRBD2. The CDR3 is made up of 16 amino acids. With V trimmed by 3 bases and J by 0 bases, 6 bases remained unmatched. The germline V gene encodes CDR1 MDHEN and CDR2 SYDVKM. The CDR3 is CASSLATSTSTDTQYF. CDR3 sequence (DNA): TGTGCCAGCAGTTTGGCGACTAGCACTAGCACAGATACGCAGTATTTT.

A few counts support this clonotype. The rearrangement joins TRBV6-5 to TRBJ1-4; D gene uncertain. CDR1 and CDR2 (germline): MNHEY, SVGAGI. The ends were cut back, 2 bases at V and 6 bases at J, with 7 bases in the middle. The CDR3 runs to 13 residues. CDR3 sequence: CASSYRLHEKLFF. CDR3 in DNA: TGTGCCAGCAGTTACCGGTTGCATGAAAAACTGTTTTTT.

This clonotype was observed many times. This chain uses TRBV7-9 with TRBJ2-1, with TRBD2 identical over 10 bases. Germline trimming cut 1 base from V and 9 bases from J; bases unmatched to any gene: 6. The CDR3 consists of 15 residues. Germline V gives CDR1 SEHNR, CDR2 FQNEAQ (reference sequence). The CDR3 nucleotides are TGTGCCAGCAGCTTAGTTCCTAGCGGGAGTGGTGAGCAGTTCTTC. It encodes CASSLVPSGSGEQFF. Based on the CDR3 plus reference TRBV7-9 and TRBJ2-1, the full variable domain is DTGVSQNPRHKITKRGQNVTFRCDPISEHNRLYWYRQTLGQGPEFLTYFQNEAQLEKSRLLSDRFSAERPKGSFSTLEIQRTEQGDSAMYLCASSLVPSGSGEQFFGPGTRLTVL.

This chain joins TRBV4-2 and TRBJ1-4; a weak D match, TRBD1 (5 bases). The CDR3 totals 17 residues. Germline loops: CDR1 LGHNA, CDR2 YNFKEQ. Trimming cost V 1 base and J 4 bases, with 16 bases left between them. This chain's CDR3 is CASSQVRGFGLNEKLFF. CDR3 DNA: TGTGCCAGCAGCCAAGTTCGGGGCTTCGGTCTTAATGAAAAACTGTTTTTT.

The J gene is TRBJ1-1, the V gene TRBV7-9; 10 nucleotides line up with TRBD1. The V segment lost 5 bases and the J segment 6 bases; nucleotides outside the gene matches: 9. The CDR3 spans 15 residues. From germline, CDR1 is SEHNR and CDR2 FQNEAQ (reference sequence). CDR3: CASSTSGGQGPEAFF. The CDR3 DNA sequence: TGTGCCAGCAGCACCAGCGGGGGACAGGGGCCTGAAGCTTTCTTT.

At least ten counts were recorded for this clonotype. The CDR3 loop is CASSQVPEGNYGYTF. The DNA of the CDR3 is TGTGCCAGCAGCCAAGTCCCCGAGGGGAACTATGGCTACACCTTC. The genes are TRBV28 and TRBJ1-2; the D gene is possibly TRBD1 (5 bases). CDR1 is MDHEN, CDR2 SYDVKM, per germline. The CDR3 sequence is 15 residues long. V was pared by 6 bases and J by 2 bases, with 16 bases between.

The V and J genes are TRBV14 and TRBJ1-1; TRBD1 matches at 9 bases. Germline-derived CDR1 and CDR2 are SGHDN and FVKESK. This CDR3 comprises 17 residues. The V and J ends lost 2 bases and 0 bases, in that order; junction bases with no gene match: 7. The CDR3 is CASSQSGQGWMNTEAFF. CDR3 bases: TGTGCCAGCAGCCAATCTGGACAGGGGTGGATGAACACTGAAGCTTTCTTT. The full variable domain, rest sourced from reference TRBV14 and TRBJ1-1, is EAGVTQFPSHSVIEKGQTVTLRCDPISGHDNLYWYRRVMGKEIKFLLHFVKESKQDESGMPNNRFLAERTGGTYSTLKVQPAELEDSGVYFCASSQSGQGWMNTEAFFGQGTRLTVV.

This clonotype was detected a few times. The gene calls are TRBV5-1 and TRBJ2-1, with TRBD2 matching over 7 bases. The length of the CDR3 is 17 residues. Germline loops: CDR1 SGHRS, CDR2 YFSETQ. V trimming: 4 bases; J trimming: 7 bases; junction bases outside the gene matches: 17. CDR3 protein: CASSTHLEGGLINEQFF. CDR3 nucleotides: TGCGCCAGCAGCACGCACCTTGAGGGAGGGTTGATTAATGAGCAGTTCTTC.

The chain couples TRBV19 to TRBJ2-7; D gene uncertain. Germline V gene sequence: CDR1 LNHDA, CDR2 SQIVND (reference sequence). V dropped 3 bases and J dropped 2 bases, with 14 bases sitting between them. The length of the CDR3 is 15 residues. The CDR3 loop is CASSMRFERAYEQYF. The CDR3 region has the DNA TGTGCCAGTAGTATGAGGTTTGAGCGAGCCTACGAGCAGTACTTC.

This chain's CDR3 is CAISEQRTAGNTIYF. The DNA for the CDR3 is TGTGCCATCAGTGAGCAAAGGACAGCTGGAAACACCATATATTTT. The chain uses TRBV10-3 and TRBJ1-3, with D possibly matching TRBD1 (6 bases). The germline V gene encodes CDR1 ENHRY and CDR2 SYGVKD. Trimming stripped 2 bases from V and 2 bases from J, with 10 bases between. The length of the CDR3 is 15 residues.

This clonotype was detected ten times or more. The chain carries TRBV7-9 and TRBJ2-1; D possibly matches TRBD1 or TRBD2 (5 bases each). Germline assignment: CDR1 SEHNR and CDR2 FQNEAQ (reference sequence). The CDR3 has 14 residues. Trimming left V 4 bases short and J 10 bases short, with 17 bases between. CDR3 amino acids: CASSSGPTSGEQFF. DNA of the CDR3: TGTGCCAGCAGCTCAGGGCCTACTAGTGGAGAGCAGTTCTTC.

V usage is TRBV7-9 and J usage is TRBJ2-1, with TRBD1 identical over 11 bases. V was clipped by 3 bases and J by 3 bases; unmatched bases: 7. CDR1 is SEHNR and CDR2 is FQNEAQ in the germline V gene (reference sequence). CDR3 length: 17 residues. For the CDR3, the DNA is TGTGCCAGCAGCTTTAGGTCGGGACAGGGGGTCTACAATGAGCAGTTCTTC. Its translation: CASSFRSGQGVYNEQFF.

This clonotype has a count of ten or more. The chain has TRBV29-1 and TRBJ2-5, with D hard to call. The CDR3 is 12 residues long. The V and J ends lost 7 bases and 5 bases respectively, with 14 bases between them. The germline V gene has CDR1 SQVTM and CDR2 ANQGSEA. The CDR3 DNA is TGCAGCGCCGGAGACGGGTGGGAGACCCAGTACTTC. Residues: CSAGDGWETQYF.

This clonotype was recorded at least ten times. The rearrangement joins TRBV11-2 to TRBJ2-1; D gene uncertain. CDR3 length: 18 amino acids. Between the trimmed V and J ends, which lost 4 bases and 3 bases, there was a span of 22 bases. Germline V gene sequence: CDR1 SGHAT, CDR2 FQNNGV. The CDR3 nucleotides are TGTGCCAGCAGCTCAAAACGGGTGAGATTGGAACGCTACAATGAGCAGTTCTTC. It yields the protein CASSSKRVRLERYNEQFF.

This clonotype was observed a handful of times. The V and J genes are TRBV2 and TRBJ1-5; TRBD1 might be the D (5 bases). The CDR3 contains 13 residues. The germline gives CDR1 SNHLY, CDR2 FYNNEI. Trimming shortened V by 6 bases and J by 3 bases, and 9 bases separated the two germline ends. The CDR3 coding sequence is TGTGCCAGCAGAGGGACTATCAATCAGCCCCAGCATTTT. Protein sequence: CASRGTINQPQHF. Full variable domain (remainder filled in from reference TRBV2 and TRBJ1-5): EPEVTQTPSHQVTQMGQEVILRCVPISNHLYFYWYRQILGQKVEFLVSFYNNEISEKSEIFDDQFSVERPDGSNFTLKIRSTKLEDSAMYFCASRGTINQPQHFGDGTRLSIL.

This clonotype was observed at least ten times. The gene calls are TRBV5-1 and TRBJ2-5; TRBD1 matches at 11 bases. The CDR3 covers 15 residues. The V and J ends lost 4 bases and 1 base, in that order; junction bases with no gene match: 3. CDR1 and CDR2 (germline): SGHRS, YFSETQ. The chain's CDR3 is CASSAGTGGQETQYF. CDR3 nucleotides: TGCGCCAGCAGCGCCGGGACAGGGGGCCAAGAGACCCAGTACTTC.

This clonotype was picked up many times. The CDR3 DNA reads as TGTGCCAGCAGTCTAATCCTAGGTGTGGGCTACGAGCAGTACTTC. This encodes CASSLILGVGYEQYF. V is TRBV27 and J is TRBJ2-7; D is uncertain. CDR3 length: 15 amino acids. V lost 5 bases, J lost 3 bases, and 17 bases lay in between. Looked up from germline, CDR1 is MNHEY and CDR2 is SMNVEV (reference sequence).

The table lists this clonotype with many counts. The chain carries TRBV6-1 and TRBJ1-2; 7 bases map to TRBD1. Germline V gene data show CDR1 as MNHNS and CDR2 as SASEGT. This CDR3 contains 15 residues. V lost 8 bases, J lost 4 bases, and 13 bases stayed unmatched. The CDR3 coding sequence is TGTGCCAGCCGAACTCGGACAGGTGAAACCTATGGCTACACCTTC. Its protein is CASRTRTGETYGYTF.

This chain uses TRBV7-9 with TRBJ2-7; 7 bases agree with TRBD2. The V segment lost 6 bases and the J segment 0 bases; nucleotides outside the gene matches: 2. There are 13 residues in the CDR3. Germline V CDR1 and CDR2: SEHNR, FQNEAQ (reference sequence). The CDR3 sequence is CASRGGTSYEQYF. The CDR3 nucleotides are TGTGCCAGCAGGGGGGGGACCTCCTACGAGCAGTACTTC.

This clonotype showed up many times. The chain combines TRBV28 with TRBJ1-4; D is uncertain. There are 16 residues in the CDR3. The V gene lost 5 bases and the J gene lost 8 bases, with 21 bases spanning the gap. Germline CDR1 is MDHEN and CDR2 is SYDVKM. CDR3 nucleotide sequence: TGTGCCAGCAGTCCTCCCCTGGGGATCGGGAGCGAAAAACTGTTTTTT. Translation gives CASSPPLGIGSEKLFF.

This clonotype was detected ten times or more. V and J are TRBV6-5 and TRBJ2-1; D ambiguous. The V gene lost 2 bases and the J gene lost 8 bases, with 13 bases spanning the gap. Germline values: CDR1 MNHEY, CDR2 SVGAGI. CDR3 length: 14 residues. For the CDR3, the DNA is TGTGCCAGCAGTTACAGGCGGTCTGGCGATGAGCAGTTCTTC. The encoded protein is CASSYRRSGDEQFF.

This clonotype was counted only a few times. Here the CDR3 DNA reads TGCAGTGCTAGAAGGCCTCTAGCGGGAGCGGATGAGCAGTTCTTC. Translated, it gives CSARRPLAGADEQFF. The chain is built from TRBV20-1 and TRBJ2-1; TRBD2 agrees at 10 bases. The CDR3 extends over 15 amino acids. Germline trimming cut 2 bases from V and 8 bases from J; bases unmatched to any gene: 9. Germline loops: CDR1 DFQATT, CDR2 SNEGSKA (reference sequence).